This TCR beta chain was identified in a study of T-cell reconstitution after alpha-beta-depleted transplantation in children. The V end lost 5 bases, the J end lost 7 bases, and 11 bases lay between the germline ends. The CDR3 length is 13 residues. Germline V gives CDR1 MNHNY, CDR2 SVGAGI (reference sequence). The TCRbeta library was prepared with unique molecular identifiers. TCRdb processed the PCR reads anew with MiXCR; each CDR3 protein has one entry. The profile shows about 500,000 distinct CDR3 sequences, about 33% of them singletons. V gene TRBV6-6 combines with J gene TRBJ2-2, with a tentative D call TRBD2 (5 bases). This TCR came from a human donor who donated a stem cell graft to a child with aplastic anemia. Sequenced material: PBMCs from the stem cell graft donor, taken from the stem cell graft. DNA of the CDR3: TGTGCCAGCAGTATAGCTAGCAGCGGGGAGCTGTTTTTT. Protein sequence: CASSIASSGELFF.